The entry below describes one TCR beta chain. The data derive from a study of T cell changes during pregnancy in multiple sclerosis. Produced via immunoSEQ multiplex PCR; TCRdb's table is partial and in-frame only. The sample holds roughly 30,000 clones, around 88% seen once. Germline assignment: CDR1 MNHNY and CDR2 SVGAGI (reference sequence). Trimming shortened V by 5 bases and J by 3 bases, and 19 bases separated the two germline ends. The CDR3 sequence is 16 residues long. This clonotype originated in a female donor in good health, enrolled as a control in a pregnancy study. Here the sequenced sample was CD4+ T cells from peripheral blood mononuclear cells, taken in the first trimester of pregnancy. This rearrangement joins TRBV6-6 to TRBJ1-1; TRBD1 is a possible D gene (6 bases). CDR3 region: CASSTHRTGSHTEAFF. CDR3 sequence (DNA): TGTGCCAGCAGTACCCATCGCACAGGGAGTCACACTGAAGCTTTCTTT.